The rows below give T cell receptor beta chains drawn from one sample of a study of Ad26.COV2.S vaccination and SARS-CoV-2 variants. Profiled with immunoSEQ multiplex PCR; TCRdb holds only in-frame clones, not every one. The sample has a few hundred thousand clones, about 92% seen once. This specimen consisted of peripheral blood, obtained in a trial of Ad26.COV2.S vaccine versus placebo. The receptors stem from a person between 18 and 60 years old who received the Ad26.COV2.S COVID-19 vaccine or a placebo. Both conserved end residues are part of each CDR3. The D gene is left open where the match is weak. Rows may omit the clone size; those that give it use once, few, many or a size class.

TRBJ2-3 - TRBD2 TRBV7-8 CASSSLSGRSLGQYF TGTGCCAGCAGCTCTCTTAGCGGGAGGTCTCTCGGGCAGTATTTT
TRBJ2-3 many TRBD2 TRBV6-4 CASSRTSGSRADTQYF TGTGCCAGCAGTCGGACTAGCGGGAGCAGGGCAGATACGCAGTATTTT
TRBJ1-6 - - TRBV7-2 CASSAPGNSPLHF TGTGCCAGCAGCGCCCCAGGGAATTCACCCCTCCACTTT
TRBJ2-1 - TRBD1 TRBV6-2/TRBV6-3 CASSYGRDRAYNEQFF TGTGCCAGCAGTTACGGCCGGGACAGGGCTTACAATGAGCAGTTCTTC
TRBJ1-1 once - TRBV25-1 CASSEYMGNTEAFF TGTGCCAGCAGTGAATATATGGGTAACACTGAAGCTTTCTTT
TRBJ1-1 - - TRBV7-9 CASSLGTAQAFF TGTGCCAGCAGCTTAGGGACTGCGCAAGCTTTCTTT
TRBJ2-5 once - TRBV28 CASEGDLREPQETQYF TGTGCCAGCGAGGGGGACTTGCGGGAACCCCAAGAGACCCAGTACTTC
TRBJ1-1 - - TRBV27 CASSLERAARNTEAFF TGTGCCAGCAGTTTAGAGAGGGCAGCGAGGAACACTGAAGCTTTCTTT
TRBJ2-7 - - TRBV7-2 CASSLARAYEQYF TGTGCCAGCAGCTTAGCGCGAGCCTACGAGCAGTACTTC
TRBJ1-5 - - TRBV19 CASKSGQAGNQPQHF TGTGCCAGTAAATCAGGGCAGGCGGGCAATCAGCCCCAGCATTTT
TRBJ2-1 - TRBD1 TRBV30 CAWSFGGTGTYNEQFF TGTGCCTGGAGTTTTGGTGGGACAGGGACCTACAATGAGCAGTTCTTC
TRBJ2-3 - TRBD1 TRBV2 CASSRTGGLGDTQYF TGTGCCAGCTCCCGGACAGGGGGCCTAGGAGATACGCAGTATTTT
TRBJ2-1 - TRBD2 TRBV7-9 CASSFSRTSGYNEQFF TGTGCCAGCAGCTTTTCCAGGACTAGCGGCTACAATGAGCAGTTCTTC
TRBJ1-5 - - TRBV28 CASSLRARAVGNQPQHF TGTGCCAGCAGTTTAAGGGCAAGGGCGGTGGGCAATCAGCCCCAGCATTTT
TRBJ2-1 - TRBD2 TRBV19 CASSGGLAGGEQFF TGTGCCAGTAGTGGGGGACTAGCGGGAGGTGAGCAGTTCTTC
TRBJ1-5 once TRBD1 TRBV2 CASSFWTGGNQPQHF TGTGCCAGCAGTTTTTGGACAGGGGGCAATCAGCCCCAGCATTTT
TRBJ1-1 - - TRBV27 CAIAEGPGTEAFF TGTGCCATCGCCGAGGGACCGGGGACTGAAGCTTTCTTT
TRBJ2-1 once - TRBV7-8 CASSYRTGSSYNEQFF TGTGCCAGCAGCTACCGGACGGGAAGCTCCTACAATGAGCAGTTCTTC
TRBJ2-7 - - TRBV4-2 CASSQAAGAPGYEQYF TGTGCCAGCAGCCAAGCGGCCGGGGCCCCGGGCTACGAGCAGTACTTC
TRBJ2-2 - TRBD2 TRBV9 CASSVVSGGANTGELFF TGTGCCAGCAGCGTAGTGTCGGGAGGCGCGAACACCGGGGAGCTGTTTTTT
TRBJ2-1 - TRBD2 TRBV28 CASREGGPNNEQFF TGTGCCAGCAGGGAGGGAGGGCCAAACAATGAGCAGTTCTTC
TRBJ1-2 - - TRBV4-1 CASSLIPTRRGSDAYGYTF TGCGCCAGCAGCCTCATCCCCACGAGGAGGGGATCGGATGCCTATGGCTACACCTTC
TRBJ2-7 - TRBD2 TRBV4-3 CASSQGSSGRSGTYEQYF TGCGCCAGCAGCCAAGGCAGTAGCGGGAGATCTGGGACCTACGAGCAGTACTTC
TRBJ2-5 - TRBD2 TRBV10-3 CASWGGSFQETQYF TGTGCCAGCTGGGGAGGGAGTTTCCAAGAGACCCAGTACTTC
TRBJ1-4 - - TRBV6-2/TRBV6-3 CASSYMGVATNEKLFF TGTGCCAGCAGTTATATGGGAGTCGCAACTAATGAAAAACTGTTTTTT
TRBJ2-5 - - TRBV28 CASSSPLLTETQYF TGTGCCAGCAGCTCCCCTCTCCTAACAGAGACCCAGTACTTC
TRBJ2-7 - TRBD1 TRBV30 CAFCRGTGGGGEQYF TGTGCCTTCTGCCGAGGGACAGGGGGAGGTGGCGAGCAGTACTTC
TRBJ2-5 - TRBD2 TRBV28 CASTLGGAVGKTQYF TGTGCCAGCACCCTCGGGGGGGCGGTGGGGAAGACCCAGTACTTC
TRBJ1-2 - - TRBV12-3/TRBV12-4 CASSIASNYGYTF TGTGCCAGCAGTATAGCTTCTAACTATGGCTACACCTTC
TRBJ2-7 - - TRBV24-1 CATSDGHEQYF TGTGCCACCAGTGACGGGCACGAGCAGTACTTC
TRBJ2-2 once TRBD2 TRBV19 CASSTYSGRPNTGELFF TGTGCCAGTAGTACCTATAGCGGGAGACCTAACACCGGGGAGCTGTTTTTT
TRBJ2-2 - TRBD1 TRBV10-3 CAISGQGYTGELFF TGTGCCATCAGCGGACAGGGTTACACCGGGGAGCTGTTTTTT
TRBJ1-2 once TRBD1 TRBV28 CALKETGRSGYTF TGTGCCTTGAAGGAGACAGGGCGAAGTGGCTACACCTTC
TRBJ2-1 - TRBD2 TRBV7-2 CASSLGREPYNEQFF TGTGCCAGCAGCCTAGGGCGGGAGCCATACAATGAGCAGTTCTTC
TRBJ2-7 - TRBD1 TRBV28 CASTFGQGSYEQYF TGTGCCAGCACTTTCGGACAGGGCTCCTACGAGCAGTACTTC
TRBJ2-3 - TRBD2 TRBV6-2/TRBV6-3 CASSYSGTIGTDTQYF TGTGCCAGCAGTTACTCCGGGACTATAGGCACAGATACGCAGTATTTT
TRBJ1-4 - TRBD1 TRBV19 CASSFGQGNEKLFF TGTGCCAGTAGTTTTGGACAGGGGAATGAAAAACTGTTTTTT
TRBJ2-6 - - TRBV7-2 CASSLGWTDSSSGANVLTF TGTGCCAGCAGCTTAGGATGGACGGATTCCTCCTCTGGGGCCAACGTCCTGACTTTC
TRBJ2-1 - - TRBV19 CASSAAVGSYNEQFF TGTGCCAGTAGTGCAGCGGTAGGCTCCTACAATGAGCAGTTCTTC
TRBJ2-7 - TRBD2 TRBV5-4 CASSPGLAGVSYEQYF TGTGCCAGCAGCCCCGGACTAGCGGGAGTCTCCTACGAGCAGTACTTC
TRBJ2-1 many TRBD2 TRBV9 CASSPEGGVTSGLREQFF TGTGCCAGCAGCCCCGAAGGAGGTGTGACTAGCGGCCTCAGGGAGCAGTTCTTC
TRBJ1-2 - TRBD1 TRBV6-2/TRBV6-3 CASSYIDRDAYGYTF TGTGCCAGCAGTTACATTGACAGGGATGCCTATGGCTACACCTTC